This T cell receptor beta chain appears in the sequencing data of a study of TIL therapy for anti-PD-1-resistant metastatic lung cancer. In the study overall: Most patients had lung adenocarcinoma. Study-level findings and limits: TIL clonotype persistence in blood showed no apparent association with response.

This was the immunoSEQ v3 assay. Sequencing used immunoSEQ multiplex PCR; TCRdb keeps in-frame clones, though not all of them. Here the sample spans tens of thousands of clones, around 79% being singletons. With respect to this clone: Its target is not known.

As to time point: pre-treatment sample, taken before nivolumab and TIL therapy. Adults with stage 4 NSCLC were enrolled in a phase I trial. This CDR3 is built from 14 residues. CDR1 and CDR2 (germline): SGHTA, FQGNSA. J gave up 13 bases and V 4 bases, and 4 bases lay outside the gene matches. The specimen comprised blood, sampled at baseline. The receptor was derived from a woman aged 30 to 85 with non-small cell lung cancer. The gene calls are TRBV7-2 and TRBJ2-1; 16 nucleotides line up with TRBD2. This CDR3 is CASSYGTSGRGQFF. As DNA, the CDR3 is TGTGCCAGCAGCTACGGGACTAGCGGGAGGGGACAGTTCTTC.